These 18 T cell receptor beta chains share one sample of origin, sequenced in a study of T-cell reconstitution after alpha-beta-depleted transplantation in children. TCRbeta library construction was performed incorporating unique molecular identifiers. TCRdb re-called the PCR reads through MiXCR, storing one row per CDR3 protein. This sample yields around 600,000 distinct CDR3 sequences, of which roughly a tenth are seen a single time; 4% to 5% belongs to the top ten. The sample here was PBMCs from the stem cell graft donor, taken from the stem cell graft. The receptors derive from a human donor who donated a stem cell graft to a child with acute myeloid leukemia.

The chain carries TRBV30 and TRBJ2-7; the D gene is possibly TRBD2 (5 bases). From germline, CDR1 is GTSNPN and CDR2 SVGIG (reference sequence). The CDR3 consists of 12 residues. V gave up 3 bases and J gave up 6 bases, with 12 bases separating them. Here the CDR3 reads CAWSPGESEQYF. DNA for the CDR3: TGTGCCTGGAGCCCCGGGGAAAGCGAGCAGTACTTC.

This clonotype was counted ten times or more. The rearrangement uses TRBV20-1 and TRBJ2-7, with D maybe TRBD1 (6 bases). Germline loops: CDR1 DFQATT, CDR2 SNEGSKA (reference sequence). The CDR3 is 13 residues long. With 1 base removed from V and 3 bases from J, the gap between germline ends came to 10 bases. CDR3 protein: CSARGTGIYEQYF. The CDR3 nucleotides are TGCAGTGCTAGAGGAACAGGGATCTACGAGCAGTACTTC.

In DNA form, the CDR3 reads TGTGCCAGCAGAACCAGCGGGAGGGCCAGGAATGAGCAGTTCTTC. It is translated as CASRTSGRARNEQFF. The J gene is TRBJ2-1, the V gene TRBV7-9; 10 bases fit TRBD2. Per the germline V gene, CDR1 is SEHNR and CDR2 is FQNEAQ (reference sequence). V gave up 6 bases and J gave up 7 bases; unmatched junction bases: 9. The CDR3 is 15 amino acids.

J is TRBJ2-5 and V is TRBV12-3 or TRBV12-4; D call uncertain. V lost 5 bases and J 2 bases, leaving 9 bases between the germline ends. This CDR3 contains 13 residues. CDR3 coding DNA: TGTGCCAGCAGTCCAGACTGGCAAGAGACCCAGTACTTC. As protein: CASSPDWQETQYF.

This clonotype has more than one count but fewer than ten. This CDR3 reads CASTHAGLVSYEQYF. In DNA form, the CDR3 reads TGTGCCAGCACTCACGCGGGACTAGTTTCCTACGAGCAGTACTTC. The V and J genes are TRBV6-2 or TRBV6-3 and TRBJ2-7; 8 nucleotides align to TRBD2. Losses at the gene ends were 7 bases for V and 1 base for J; bases not matched to a gene: 9. The CDR3 is 15 amino acids. Germline V CDR1 and CDR2: MNHEY, SVGEGT.

This clonotype was counted many times. The genes are TRBV6-4 and TRBJ2-6, with 9 bases that match TRBD1. Germline CDR1 MRHNA, CDR2 SNTAGT. V dropped 7 bases and J dropped 0; count of bases not matched to a gene: 13. CDR3 length equals 19 residues. CDR3 sequence (DNA): TGTGCCAGCACCCTTTCCCTGGGACAGGGTCTCTCTGGGGCCAACGTCCTGACTTTC. This gives the protein CASTLSLGQGLSGANVLTF.

The sample holds a few counts of this clonotype. The chain is built from TRBV11-2 and TRBJ2-5, with unresolved D. The CDR3 consists of 14 residues. Germline-derived CDR1 and CDR2 are SGHAT and FQNNGV. V lost 3 bases and J lost 5, with 13 bases in between. This chain's CDR3 is CASSFSGERETQYF. CDR3 coding DNA: TGTGCCAGCAGCTTCTCTGGGGAACGGGAGACCCAGTACTTC.

This clonotype was detected ten times or more. The chain recombines TRBV14 with TRBJ2-1; unclear D gene. The CDR3 has 14 amino acids. The V and J ends lost 5 bases and 6 bases respectively, with 14 bases between them. Germline V gene lookup returns CDR1 SGHDN and CDR2 FVKESK. CDR3 region: CASSATGRSNEQFF. The CDR3 bases are TGTGCCAGCAGCGCAACGGGCCGCAGCAATGAGCAGTTCTTC.

This clonotype has only a few counts. This sequence joins TRBV28 and TRBJ2-2; D gene unclear. CDR3 size: 15 residues. Trimming stripped 3 bases from V and 3 bases from J, with 11 bases between. Germline values: CDR1 MDHEN, CDR2 SYDVKM. The CDR3 coding sequence is TGTGCCAGCAGTTTTTGGGTGGTGGACACCGGGGAGCTGTTTTTT. Translated: CASSFWVVDTGELFF. The variable domain in full, completed from reference TRBV28 and TRBJ2-2, reads DVKVTQSSRYLVKRTGEKVFLECVQDMDHENMFWYRQDPGLGLRLIYFSYDVKMKEKGDIPEGYSVSREKKERFSLILESASTNQTSMYLCASSFWVVDTGELFFGEGSRLTVL.

At least ten counts were recorded for this clonotype. The rearrangement links TRBV20-1 to TRBJ2-1, with D perhaps matching TRBD2 (5 bases). The CDR3 is made up of 14 amino acids. The germline V gene has CDR1 DFQATT and CDR2 SNEGSKA (reference sequence). The V gene lost 0 bases and the J gene lost 2 bases, with 8 bases spanning the gap. CDR3 protein: CSAREVGAYNEQFF. The CDR3 coding sequence is TGCAGTGCTAGAGAGGTCGGGGCCTACAATGAGCAGTTCTTC.

This clonotype was detected only a few times. The V gene is TRBV7-2, the J gene TRBJ2-3; 8 bases line up with TRBD2. The CDR3 contains 15 residues. Germline V gives CDR1 SGHTA, CDR2 FQGNSA. With V trimmed by 4 bases and J by 6 bases, 9 bases remained unmatched. The DNA of the CDR3 is TGTGCCAGCAGCTGGGGGACTAGAAGATTCGATACGCAGTATTTT. This encodes CASSWGTRRFDTQYF.

This clonotype was seen many times. The chain has TRBV10-3 and TRBJ2-1, with TRBD1 identical over 7 bases. Trimming took 4 bases from V and 4 from J; bases not matched to a gene: 4. CDR1 is ENHRY and CDR2 is SYGVKD in the germline V gene. The CDR3 runs to 14 residues. CDR3 protein: CAISVGTDYNEQFF. In nucleotides, the CDR3 is TGTGCCATCAGTGTCGGGACAGATTACAATGAGCAGTTCTTC.

In this sample, this clonotype turned up a few times. The rearrangement joins TRBV28 to TRBJ2-5, with a possible D match to TRBD1 (5 bases). The length of the CDR3 is 12 residues. The V end was cut by 7 bases, the J end by 5 bases, with 11 bases between. Germline assignment: CDR1 MDHEN and CDR2 SYDVKM. As DNA, the CDR3 is TGTGCCAGCACCCCAGGGCAGGAGACCCAGTACTTC. Amino acids: CASTPGQETQYF. The whole variable domain, remainder taken from reference TRBV28 and TRBJ2-5, is DVKVTQSSRYLVKRTGEKVFLECVQDMDHENMFWYRQDPGLGLRLIYFSYDVKMKEKGDIPEGYSVSREKKERFSLILESASTNQTSMYLCASTPGQETQYFGPGTRLLVL.

This clonotype was recorded a few times. The rearrangement joins TRBV4-2 to TRBJ1-5, with D possibly matching TRBD1 (6 bases). The germline V and J ends were trimmed by 4 bases and 3 bases, with 16 bases remaining between them. From germline, CDR1 is LGHNA and CDR2 YNFKEQ. CDR3 size: 16 residues. CDR3 residues: CASSRNSGTNNQPQHF. Here the CDR3 DNA reads TGTGCCAGCAGCCGGAACTCCGGGACAAACAATCAGCCCCAGCATTTT.

This chain connects TRBV18 to TRBJ2-7, with TRBD2 matching 7 bases. Germline V gives CDR1 KGHSH, CDR2 LQKENI. The CDR3 runs to 15 residues. Unmatched junction bases numbered 7, after V lost 1 base and J lost 4 bases. CDR3 nucleotides: TGTGCCAGCTCACCACGTGGGGGAGGGCCTTACGAGCAGTACTTC. Translation gives CASSPRGGGPYEQYF.

This clonotype has more than one count but fewer than ten. This rearrangement joins TRBV6-2 or TRBV6-3 to TRBJ1-2; 8 bases map to TRBD1. Germline CDR1 MNHEY, CDR2 SVGEGT. The length of the CDR3 is 14 residues. The J segment lost 4 bases and the V segment lost 7 bases, leaving 8 bases of the junction unmatched. CDR3 amino acids: CASNRFGTGYGYTF. CDR3 sequence (DNA): TGTGCCAGCAACCGCTTCGGGACAGGCTATGGCTACACCTTC.

This clonotype was counted between two and nine times. The chain links TRBV20-1 to TRBJ2-7; tentative D call: TRBD2 (5 bases). This CDR3 is 16 amino acids long. V dropped 5 bases and J dropped 3 bases, with 23 bases sitting between them. Germline CDR1 DFQATT, CDR2 SNEGSKA (reference sequence). The CDR3 DNA reads TGCAGTGCTCCCCTGCTTTCCCGGGATTTCGGCTACGAGCAGTACTTC. Translated, it gives CSAPLLSRDFGYEQYF.

The chain couples TRBV5-1 to TRBJ1-1; D gene unclear. Trimming took off 0 bases at V and 0 bases at J, with 12 bases between the two ends. Germline values: CDR1 SGHRS, CDR2 YFSETQ. This CDR3 region has 16 residues. The CDR3 DNA sequence: TGCGCCAGCAGCTTGGATGCAGAAGGCATGAACACTGAAGCTTTCTTT. This gives the protein CASSLDAEGMNTEAFF.